The T cell receptor beta chain under discussion was sequenced for a study of blood T cell repertoires in COVID-19. Only in-frame clones appear in the TCRdb table, and some are missing; sequencing was by immunoSEQ multiplex PCR. The sample holds roughly 46,000 clones; over 70% are singletons and the top ten take approximately 16%. The CDR3 runs 14 residues. Germline CDR1 is MNHNY and CDR2 is SVGAGI (reference sequence). V dropped 6 bases and J dropped 4; count of bases not matched to a gene: 8. The specimen sequenced was peripheral blood. V usage is TRBV6-6 and J usage is TRBJ1-1; 7 bases align to TRBD1. The sequence derives from a human donor in a cohort sampled during active COVID-19. The chain's CDR3 is CASSRDRVGTEAFF. DNA for the CDR3: TGTGCCAGCAGCAGAGACAGGGTGGGCACTGAAGCTTTCTTT.